Sequencing of this TCR beta chain was carried out in a study of cytomegalovirus exposure and HLA in healthy donors. Study outcomes and limitations: For cytomegalovirus status, the classifier reportedly gave diagnoses with high specificity and sensitivity. Investigators reported more than 150 TCR beta chains as tied to cytomegalovirus. Specificity for CMV antigens was confirmed in vitro for three of the CMV-associated chains.

It was the roughly 130-subject validation cohort, separate from the roughly 700-subject first cohort, to which the donors belonged. The assay was immunoSEQ multiplex PCR, and TCRdb's table has in-frame clones only and misses some. The repertoire consists of about 57,000 clones, with 85% to 95% occurring once and the leading ten covering about 6%. This clone occurred once. As yet, its antigen is unknown. Sequenced sample: PBMCs. This clonotype was obtained from a woman aged 18 to 35 in good health and CMV-seronegative.

This chain's CDR3 is CASSSGSLINGYTF. The CDR3 DNA sequence: TGCGCCAGCAGCTCAGGGTCTCTAATTAATGGCTACACCTTC. The chain joins TRBV5-1 to TRBJ1-2, with D tentatively TRBD1 (5 bases). CDR3 length equals 14 residues. CDR1 is SGHRS, CDR2 YFSETQ, per germline. The germline V and J ends were trimmed by 3 bases and 6 bases, with 15 bases remaining between them.